Following are 28 T cell receptor beta chains from one sample sequenced in a study of vaccination effects on CD4 cells after COVID-19 (dated by TCRdb to 2022 to 2024). Antigen specificity for these receptors is unknown. Preparation of the library involved the immunoSEQ multiplex PCR assay. The table comes from immuneACCESS by way of TCRdb, which keeps in-frame sequences with V and J called. Part of the clones is missing from these tables; in studies checked, under half for an unresolved V gene and the rest for unknown reasons. This sample lists 30,000 to 45,000 clones; about 80% were detected once. The ten most abundant clones make up around 2% of the sample. In the ViraFEST assay, PBMC were stimulated with viral peptide pools, and TCR sequencing was then used to find antigen-specific CD4+ T cell clonotypes based on their expansion. After approximately eleven days of culture, CD4+ T cells were isolated with the EasySep CD4+ T cell isolation kit. Each participant received two doses of an mRNA SARS-CoV-2 vaccine, either BNT162b2 or mRNA-1273.

This material consisted of CD4+ T cells from PBMCs cultured with HCoV-NL63 spike peptides, taken after COVID-19 vaccination. What this sample's cell subset or site label stands for: HCoV-NL63 spike overlapping peptide pool stimulation. Receptor source: a human donor who received a COVID-19 vaccine. Some clones in this sample may be carry-over from other donors' samples.

This sequence joins TRBV7-9 and TRBJ1-2; 10 bases align to TRBD1. V shed 5 bases, J shed 6 bases, and the junction held 3 bases outside the gene matches. CDR1 and CDR2 (germline): SEHNR, FQNEAQ (reference sequence). The CDR3 runs to 13 residues. CDR3 in amino acids: CASSEGQGDGYTF. CDR3 nucleotides: TGTGCCAGCAGCGAAGGACAGGGGGATGGCTACACCTTC.

The rearrangement joins TRBV18 to TRBJ1-1; D might be TRBD1 (5 bases). V shed 0 bases and J shed 0 bases, with 11 bases lying between them. The CDR3 runs 16 residues. The germline gives CDR1 KGHSH, CDR2 LQKENI. CDR3 sequence (DNA): TGTGCCAGCTCACCACCGAGGGGCAACATGAACACTGAAGCTTTCTTT. Translation gives CASSPPRGNMNTEAFF.

V and J are TRBV29-1 and TRBJ2-5; 9 nucleotides match TRBD1. The CDR3 runs to 15 residues. Per the germline V gene, CDR1 is SQVTM and CDR2 is ANQGSEA. V shed 4 bases and J 4 bases; nucleotides not matched to a gene: 10. The DNA for the CDR3 is TGCAGCGTTGGGAAACAGGGACAGGGTCGAGAGACCCAGTACTTC. This encodes CSVGKQGQGRETQYF.

This rearrangement joins TRBV9 to TRBJ2-3; possibly TRBD2 for D (5 bases). V lost 4 bases and J 4 bases, leaving 19 bases between the germline ends. CDR1 and CDR2 (germline): SGDLS, YYNGEE. The CDR3 runs 16 residues. The CDR3 region has the DNA TGTGCCAGCAGCACTTATCCGGAGGCCCGCGCAGATACGCAGTATTTT. This encodes CASSTYPEARADTQYF.

This clone was counted a single time. The chain recombines TRBV9 with TRBJ2-3; 7 nucleotides line up with TRBD1. Germline lookup yields CDR1 SGDLS and CDR2 YYNGEE. This CDR3 spans 14 amino acids. Germline trimming cut 0 bases from V and 3 bases from J; bases unmatched to any gene: 1. The CDR3 sequence: CASSVDRGTDTQYF. CDR3 DNA: TGTGCCAGCAGCGTAGACAGGGGTACAGATACGCAGTATTTT. Filled out from reference TRBV9 and TRBJ2-3, the complete variable domain reads DSGVTQTPKHLITATGQRVTLRCSPRSGDLSVYWYQQSLDQGLQFLIQYYNGEERAKGNILERFSAQQFPDLHSELNLSSLELGDSALYFCASSVDRGTDTQYFGPGTRLTVL.

This clone was detected a few times. The chain couples TRBV6-5 to TRBJ1-3; D is undetermined. V lost 2 bases, J lost 0 bases, and 11 bases lay in between. This CDR3 is 16 amino acids long. Germline CDR1 MNHEY, CDR2 SVGAGI. In nucleotides, the CDR3 is TGTGCCAGCAGTTACGGGGTGTCCAGCTCTGGAAACACCATATATTTT. Protein: CASSYGVSSSGNTIYF.

The chain uses TRBV28 and TRBJ2-7; 7 bases are shared with TRBD1. Germline CDR1 MDHEN, CDR2 SYDVKM. The CDR3 is 13 residues long. V dropped 6 bases and J dropped 6; count of bases not matched to a gene: 8. CDR3 protein: CASRPPGQTEQYV. DNA of the CDR3: TGTGCCAGCAGGCCCCCGGGACAGACCGAGCAGTACGTC.

V and J are TRBV11-3 and TRBJ2-7, with 9 bases lining up with TRBD1. The V gene's germline CDR1 is SGHNT and CDR2 YENEEA. The CDR3 consists of 11 residues. The CDR3 region is CASSSYSDRGV. The CDR3 DNA reads TGTGCCAGCAGCTCCTATAGTGACAGGGGGGTC.

The chain joins TRBV20-1 to TRBJ1-2; D not certain. Trimming left V 3 bases short and J 4 bases short, with 15 bases between. This CDR3 comprises 14 residues. Germline CDR1 and CDR2: DFQATT and SNEGSKA (reference sequence). CDR3 sequence reads: CSASRTDRGYGYTF. DNA of the CDR3: TGCAGTGCTAGTAGGACGGACCGAGGCTATGGCTACACCTTC.

The rearrangement joins TRBV5-1 to TRBJ2-2; possibly TRBD2 for D (5 bases). This CDR3 spans 16 amino acids. CDR1 and CDR2 (germline): SGHRS, YFSETQ. Between the trimmed V and J ends, which lost 4 bases and 1 base, there was a span of 14 bases. CDR3 loop: CASSPQRNLNTGELFF. CDR3 nucleotide sequence: TGCGCCAGCAGCCCCCAGCGGAACCTGAACACCGGGGAGCTGTTTTTT.

The gene calls are TRBV6-1 and TRBJ2-1, with 10 bases identical to TRBD2. Germline V lookup: CDR1 MNHNS, CDR2 SASEGT. The CDR3 spans 17 residues. Trimming at V came to 1 base and at J to 2 bases, leaving 5 bases not matched to a gene. For the CDR3, the DNA is TGTGCCAGCAGTGAAGGGGCTAGCGGGGGACCCTACAATGAGCAGTTCTTC. This encodes CASSEGASGGPYNEQFF.

There are a few counts of this clone. The chain recombines TRBV7-8 with TRBJ2-2; TRBD2 matches 11 bases. Trimming cost V 2 bases and J 4 bases; bases outside gene matches: 12. CDR3 length: 19 amino acids. Looked up from germline, CDR1 is SGHVS and CDR2 is FQNEAQ. The CDR3 nucleotides read TGTGCCAGCAGCTTAACACGTAGCGGGGGGGCCCGTGGCACCGGGGAGCTGTTTTTT. Amino acids: CASSLTRSGGARGTGELFF.

The rearrangement uses TRBV20-1 and TRBJ1-1; D may be TRBD1 (5 bases). The CDR3 length is 11 residues. The V end was cut by 7 bases, the J end by 1 base, with 7 bases between. Germline CDR1 is DFQATT and CDR2 is SNEGSKA (reference sequence). The CDR3 DNA is TGCAGTGGACAGAAGAACACTGAAGCTTTCTTT. Protein: CSGQKNTEAFF.

The gene calls are TRBV5-1 and TRBJ2-5, with a tentative D call TRBD2 (6 bases). The CDR3 extends over 15 amino acids. V was clipped by 0 bases and J by 0 bases, with 9 bases between them. The germline V gene encodes CDR1 SGHRS and CDR2 YFSETQ. CDR3 protein: CASSLGGGNQETQYF. The CDR3 coding sequence is TGCGCCAGCAGCTTGGGTGGCGGGAACCAAGAGACCCAGTACTTC.

The chain employs TRBV6-1 and TRBJ1-5; D remains ambiguous. This CDR3 is 13 amino acids long. Germline loops: CDR1 MNHNS, CDR2 SASEGT. Trimming stripped 2 bases from V and 9 bases from J, with 11 bases between. The CDR3 nucleotides read TGTGCCAGCAGTGAATGGAGGGATAGGCCCCAGCATTTT. Amino acid sequence: CASSEWRDRPQHF.

The count of this clone is one. The gene calls are TRBV6-2 or TRBV6-3 and TRBJ2-1, with TRBD2 matching over 12 bases. Unmatched junction bases numbered 11, after V lost 2 bases and J lost 0 bases. This CDR3 comprises 20 residues. Germline CDR1 and CDR2: MNHEY and SVGEGT. CDR3 coding DNA: TGTGCCAGCAGTTACACCCTAGCGGGGGGGAACATCCCCTCCTACAATGAGCAGTTCTTC. Its protein is CASSYTLAGGNIPSYNEQFF.

The J gene is TRBJ2-2, the V gene TRBV7-3; D perhaps matches TRBD1 (5 bases). The germline gives CDR1 SGHTA, CDR2 FQGTGA. Between the trimmed V and J ends, which lost 5 bases and 1 base, there was a span of 8 bases. This CDR3 has 14 amino acids. This CDR3 reads CASSAQGNTGELFF. The CDR3 nucleotides read TGTGCCAGCAGCGCTCAGGGGAACACCGGGGAGCTGTTTTTT.

The J gene is TRBJ1-1, the V gene TRBV6-5; no reliable D call. The V and J ends lost 5 bases and 3 bases respectively, with 10 bases between them. Germline V gene data show CDR1 as MNHEY and CDR2 as SVGAGI. The CDR3 consists of 13 residues. CDR3 sequence: CASSNGGYTEAFF. CDR3 coding DNA: TGTGCCAGCAGTAACGGTGGGTACACTGAAGCTTTCTTT.

Only one count was recorded for this clone. The V and J genes are TRBV5-6 and TRBJ2-7; 9 bases align to TRBD2. The CDR3 is 14 residues long. Trimming cost V 3 bases and J 7 bases; bases outside gene matches: 8. Germline V gene lookup returns CDR1 SGHDT and CDR2 YYEEEE. The CDR3 sequence: CASSWGLAGMEQYV. The CDR3 DNA is TGTGCCAGCAGCTGGGGTCTAGCGGGGATGGAGCAGTACGTC.

The rearrangement joins TRBV12-3 or TRBV12-4 to TRBJ1-2; 7 positions match TRBD1. CDR3 size: 13 residues. Trimming removed 7 bases from V and 4 bases from J; junction bases left unmatched: 6. The CDR3 is CASKLTGSYGYTF. CDR3 DNA: TGTGCCAGCAAACTGACAGGGAGCTATGGCTACACCTTC.

The chain is built from TRBV6-1 and TRBJ2-7; 8 nucleotides align to TRBD2. V gave up 1 base and J gave up 3 bases; unmatched junction bases: 14. CDR1 MNHNS and CDR2 SASEGT come from the germline V gene. The CDR3 totals 18 residues. CDR3 nucleotides: TGTGCCAGCAGTGAAGTTCCCACTCACCGGGGGGGGAGCTACGAGCAGTACGTC. Its protein is CASSEVPTHRGGSYEQYV.

V and J are TRBV2 and TRBJ1-5; D not certain. Germline-derived CDR1 and CDR2 are SNHLY and FYNNEI. Trimming left V 11 bases short and J 0 bases short, with 14 bases between. The CDR3 is 14 residues long. CDR3 loop: CACTLVNSNQPQHF. The DNA of the CDR3 is TGTGCCTGCACTCTCGTTAATAGCAATCAGCCCCAGCATTTT.

This clone has just a few counts. The chain is built from TRBV9 and TRBJ1-6; D is undetermined. There are 15 residues in the CDR3. The ends were cut back, 0 bases at V and 0 bases at J, with 4 bases in the middle. Germline V gene sequence: CDR1 SGDLS, CDR2 YYNGEE. The CDR3 loop reads CASSVASSYNSPLHF. The CDR3 bases are TGTGCCAGCAGCGTAGCGAGCTCCTATAATTCACCCCTCCACTTT.

V gene TRBV9 combines with J gene TRBJ2-5; TRBD1 or TRBD2 may be the D gene (6 bases each). Trimming removed 0 bases at V and 5 bases at J, with 14 bases between. The CDR3 extends over 15 amino acids. The germline V gene encodes CDR1 SGDLS and CDR2 YYNGEE. The CDR3 is CASSVDLGGRETQYF. CDR3 in DNA: TGTGCCAGCAGCGTAGATCTTGGGGGGCGGGAGACCCAGTACTTC.

This chain connects TRBV9 to TRBJ2-5; D ambiguous. Per germline, CDR1 SGDLS and CDR2 YYNGEE. Trimming took 4 bases from V and 7 from J, leaving 17 bases between them. CDR3 length: 14 residues. The chain's CDR3 is CASSLYSSSGTQYF. The CDR3 nucleotides are TGTGCCAGCAGCTTATACAGTTCATCGGGGACCCAGTACTTC.

V is TRBV5-1 and J is TRBJ1-3; no reliable D call. The length of the CDR3 is 14 residues. The V and J ends lost 4 bases and 0 bases respectively, with 8 bases between them. CDR1 and CDR2 (germline): SGHRS, YFSETQ. CDR3 in amino acids: CASSPGGSGNTIYF. As DNA, the CDR3 is TGCGCCAGCAGCCCCGGCGGCTCTGGAAACACCATATATTTT.

The CDR3 loop is CASRRSGTYEQYV. The CDR3 coding sequence is TGTGCCAGCAGGAGGTCTGGGACCTACGAGCAGTACGTC. The genes are TRBV6-5 and TRBJ2-7; D not certain. V was shortened by 6 bases and J by 2 bases, with 11 bases between the two germline ends. Germline CDR1 MNHEY, CDR2 SVGAGI. This CDR3 has 13 residues.

The rearrangement joins TRBV5-1 to TRBJ2-2; perhaps D is TRBD1 or TRBD2 (5 bases each). The CDR3 length is 15 residues. The V gene lost 4 bases and the J gene lost 0 bases, with 10 bases spanning the gap. The germline V gene has CDR1 SGHRS and CDR2 YFSETQ. The CDR3 DNA is TGCGCCAGCAGCACCGGGACGGCGAACACCGGGGAGCTGTTTTTT. This gives the protein CASSTGTANTGELFF.